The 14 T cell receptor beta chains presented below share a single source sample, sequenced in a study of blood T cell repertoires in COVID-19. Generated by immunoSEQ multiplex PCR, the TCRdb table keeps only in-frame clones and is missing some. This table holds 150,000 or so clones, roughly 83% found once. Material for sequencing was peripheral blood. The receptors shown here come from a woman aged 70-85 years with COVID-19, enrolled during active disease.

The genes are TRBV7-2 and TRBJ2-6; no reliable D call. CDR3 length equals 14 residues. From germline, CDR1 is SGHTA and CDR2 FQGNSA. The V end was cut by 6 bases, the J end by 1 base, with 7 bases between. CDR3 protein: CASRLSSGANVLTF. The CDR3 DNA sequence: TGTGCCAGCAGACTGTCTTCTGGGGCCAACGTCCTGACTTTC. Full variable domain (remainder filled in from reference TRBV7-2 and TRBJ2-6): GAGVSQSPSNKVTEKGKDVELRCDPISGHTALYWYRQSLGQGLEFLIYFQGNSAPDKSGLPSDRFSAERTGGSVSTLTIQRTQQEDSAVYLCASRLSSGANVLTFGAGSRLTVL.

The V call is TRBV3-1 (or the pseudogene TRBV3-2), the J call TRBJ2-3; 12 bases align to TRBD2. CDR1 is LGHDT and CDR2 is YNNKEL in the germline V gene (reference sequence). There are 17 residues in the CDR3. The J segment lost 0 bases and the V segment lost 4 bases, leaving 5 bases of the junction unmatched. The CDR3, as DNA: TGTGCCAGCAGCCTACTAGCGGGGGGCCTTAGCACAGATACGCAGTATTTT. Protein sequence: CASSLLAGGLSTDTQYF.

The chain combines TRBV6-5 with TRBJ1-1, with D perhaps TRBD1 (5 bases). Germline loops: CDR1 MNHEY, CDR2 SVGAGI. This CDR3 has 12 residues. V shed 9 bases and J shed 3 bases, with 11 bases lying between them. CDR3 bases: TGTGCCAGGGCCAGGGAGGACACTGAAGCTTTCTTT. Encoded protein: CARAREDTEAFF.

The CDR3 here is CASKGGNTGELFF. The CDR3 nucleotides are TGTGCCAGCAAGGGAGGGAACACCGGGGAGCTGTTTTTT. J is TRBJ2-2 and V is TRBV7-2, with D maybe TRBD2 (6 bases). The CDR3 spans 13 residues. Germline CDR1 is SGHTA and CDR2 is FQGNSA. The V end lost 7 bases, the J end lost 1 base, and 7 bases lay between the germline ends.

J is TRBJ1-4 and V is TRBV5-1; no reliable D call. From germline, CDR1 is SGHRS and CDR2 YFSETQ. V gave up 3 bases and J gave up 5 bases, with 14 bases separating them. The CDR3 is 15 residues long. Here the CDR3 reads CASSSYPLANEKLFF. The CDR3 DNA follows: TGCGCCAGCAGCTCCTACCCCCTCGCGAATGAAAAACTGTTTTTT.

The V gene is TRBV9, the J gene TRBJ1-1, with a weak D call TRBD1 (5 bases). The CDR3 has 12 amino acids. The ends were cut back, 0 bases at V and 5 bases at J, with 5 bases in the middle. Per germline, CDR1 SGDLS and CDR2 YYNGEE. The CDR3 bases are TGTGCCAGCAGCGTAGAGGGGACTGAAGCTTTCTTT. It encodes CASSVEGTEAFF.

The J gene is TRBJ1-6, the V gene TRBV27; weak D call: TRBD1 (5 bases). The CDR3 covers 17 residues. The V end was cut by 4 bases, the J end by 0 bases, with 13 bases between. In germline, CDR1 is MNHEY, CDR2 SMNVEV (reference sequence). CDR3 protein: CASSSRQLSSYNSPLHF. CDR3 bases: TGTGCCAGCAGTTCCCGACAGTTAAGCTCCTATAATTCACCCCTCCACTTT.

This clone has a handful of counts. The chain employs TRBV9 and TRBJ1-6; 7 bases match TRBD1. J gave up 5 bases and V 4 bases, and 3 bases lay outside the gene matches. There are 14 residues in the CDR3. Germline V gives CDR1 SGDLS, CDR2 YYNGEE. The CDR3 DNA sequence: TGTGCCAGCAGCTACACAGGGGATAATTCACCCCTCCACTTT. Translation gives CASSYTGDNSPLHF.

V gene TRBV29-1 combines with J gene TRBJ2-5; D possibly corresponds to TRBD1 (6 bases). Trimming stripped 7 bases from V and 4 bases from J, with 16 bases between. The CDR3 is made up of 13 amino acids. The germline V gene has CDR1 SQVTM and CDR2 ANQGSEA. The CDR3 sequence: CSARTVLTETQYF. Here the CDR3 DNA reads TGCAGCGCCCGGACAGTCTTGACAGAGACCCAGTACTTC.

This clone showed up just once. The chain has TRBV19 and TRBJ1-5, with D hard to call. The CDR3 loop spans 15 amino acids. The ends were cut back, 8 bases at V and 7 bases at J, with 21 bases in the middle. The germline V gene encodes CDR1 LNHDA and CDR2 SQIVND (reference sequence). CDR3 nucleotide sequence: TGTGCCAGTGAGGGTGGATGGTCCCAAGCCCAGCCCCAGCATTTT. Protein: CASEGGWSQAQPQHF.

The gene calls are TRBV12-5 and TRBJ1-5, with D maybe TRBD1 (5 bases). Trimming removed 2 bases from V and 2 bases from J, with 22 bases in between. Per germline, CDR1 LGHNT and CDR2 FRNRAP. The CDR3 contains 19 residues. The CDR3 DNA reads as TGTGCTAGTGGTTTGAACGACCGCGGACCTCCCAGGGGCAATCAGCCCCAGCATTTT. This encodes CASGLNDRGPPRGNQPQHF. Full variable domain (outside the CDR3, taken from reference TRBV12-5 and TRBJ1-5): DARVTQTPRHKVTEMGQEVTMRCQPILGHNTVFWYRQTMMQGLELLAYFRNRAPLDDSGMPKDRFSAEMPDATLATLKIQPSEPRDSAVYFCASGLNDRGPPRGNQPQHFGDGTRLSIL.

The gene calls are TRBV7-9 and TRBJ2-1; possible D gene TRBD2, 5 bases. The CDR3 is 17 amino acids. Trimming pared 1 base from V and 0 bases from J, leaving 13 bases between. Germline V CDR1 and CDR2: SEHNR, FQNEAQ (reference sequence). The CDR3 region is CASSLDGPRGSYNEQFF. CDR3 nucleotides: TGTGCCAGCAGCTTAGATGGCCCCCGGGGCTCCTACAATGAGCAGTTCTTC.

The CDR3: CASRGQPYGYTF. The CDR3 coding sequence is TGCGCCAGCAGGGGACAGCCCTATGGCTACACCTTC. The rearrangement links TRBV10-2 to TRBJ1-2, with 7 bases identical to TRBD1. J gave up 4 bases and V 6 bases, and 2 bases lay outside the gene matches. CDR3 size: 12 residues. Germline V gives CDR1 WSHSY, CDR2 SAAADI.

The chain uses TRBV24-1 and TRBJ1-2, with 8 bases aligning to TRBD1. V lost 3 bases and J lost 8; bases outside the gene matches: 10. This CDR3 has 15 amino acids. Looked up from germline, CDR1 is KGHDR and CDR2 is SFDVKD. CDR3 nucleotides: TGTGCCACCAGTGATGGCGGACAGGGATTAGGAGGCTACACCTTC. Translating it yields CATSDGGQGLGGYTF.